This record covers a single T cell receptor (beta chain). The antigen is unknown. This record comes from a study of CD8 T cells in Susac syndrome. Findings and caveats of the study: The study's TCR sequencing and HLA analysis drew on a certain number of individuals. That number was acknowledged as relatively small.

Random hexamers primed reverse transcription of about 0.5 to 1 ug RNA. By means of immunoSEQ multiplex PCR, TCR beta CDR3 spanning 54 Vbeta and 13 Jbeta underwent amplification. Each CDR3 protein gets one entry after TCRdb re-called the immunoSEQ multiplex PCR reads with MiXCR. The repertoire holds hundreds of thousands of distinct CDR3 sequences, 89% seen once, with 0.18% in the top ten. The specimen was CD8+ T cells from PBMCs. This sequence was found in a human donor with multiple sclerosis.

The CDR3 sequence is CASSYSRGAGGDTQYF. Here the CDR3 DNA reads TGTGCCAGCAGTTACTCGCGCGGGGCCGGTGGAGATACGCAGTATTTT. This chain links TRBV6-2 or TRBV6-3 with TRBJ2-3; TRBD2 might be the D (6 bases). The CDR3 sequence is 16 residues long. Germline CDR1 MNHEY, CDR2 SVGEGT. V was cut by 0 bases and J by 5 bases, with 15 bases left in between.